This TCR beta chain was profiled in a study of blood T cell repertoires in COVID-19. For the study at large: Collection of acute and convalescent COVID-19 samples took place in the United States, Italy and Spain. Sources were T cells, B-cell-depleted T cells, or PBMCs; the material itself was cDNA or gDNA.

With 2 bases removed from V and 2 bases from J, the gap between germline ends came to 11 bases. The germline V gene encodes CDR1 KGHSH and CDR2 LQKENI. There are 15 residues in the CDR3. Seattle researchers signed up patients amid active infection and tracked them longitudinally. The table came from immunoSEQ multiplex PCR; TCRdb's copy has only in-frame clones and leaves some out. The sample includes 150,000 to 200,000 clones, more than 80% seen only once; the top ten take roughly 12%. The chain couples TRBV18 to TRBJ2-3; TRBD2 might be the D (5 bases). The specimen sequenced was peripheral blood. The TCR comes from an elderly woman with COVID-19, enrolled during active disease. Here the CDR3 reads CASSPKASYTDTQYF. CDR3 DNA: TGTGCCAGCTCACCAAAGGCTAGCTACACAGATACGCAGTATTTT.